This TCR beta chain was identified during a study of T cell responses to AZD1222 COVID-19 vaccine. Whole-study context: Pooled together were second doses at about 4 or about 12 weeks. The study's findings and limits: Samples come after the peak T cell response, not at day 14. Among the donors, most were white British and more were female, and clonal diversity was possibly underestimated. Baseline serology detected seropositivity in only a handful of AZD1222 recipients.

Repertoires were generated with immunoSEQ multiplex PCR, while TCRdb's copy carries only in-frame clones and drops some. The table records about 130,000 clones, 91% of them present only once. This clone was counted a few times. The antigen remains undetermined. Per germline, CDR1 SGHTA and CDR2 FQGNSA. Trimming stripped 3 bases from V and 4 bases from J, with 9 bases between. The CDR3 loop spans 13 amino acids. Here the sequenced sample was peripheral blood, taken on day 0 of AZD1222 vaccination. This chain joins TRBV7-2 and TRBJ1-1, with D perhaps matching TRBD1 (5 bases). The sequence was obtained from an adult in good health. The CDR3 nucleotides read TGTGCCAGCAGCTTTGGGGGAAGCACTGAAGCTTTCTTT. It codes for CASSFGGSTEAFF.